The 14 T cell receptor beta chains below were found in one sample sequenced in a study of T-cell reconstitution after alpha-beta-depleted transplantation in children. This sample's TCRbeta library carried unique molecular identifier barcodes. TCRdb reprocessed the PCR reads via MiXCR and lists one record per CDR3 protein. The data show almost 500,000 distinct CDR3 sequences, more than 9% seen once. Specimen: PBMCs, collected before TCRalphabeta/CD19-depleted stem cell transplant. The receptors come from a child aged 2-15 years with inherited bone marrow failure, due to receive a stem cell transplant.

The chain uses TRBV5-6 and TRBJ2-1; the D is unclear. This CDR3 spans 13 amino acids. The germline V gene has CDR1 SGHDT and CDR2 YYEEEE. The germline V and J ends were trimmed by 3 bases and 6 bases, with 10 bases remaining between them. In DNA, the CDR3 is TGTGCCAGCAGCTCCCGACTCTCCAATGAGCAGTTCTTC. This codes for CASSSRLSNEQFF.

This clonotype was counted a few times. V usage is TRBV15 and J usage is TRBJ2-6; 9 bases match TRBD1. CDR3 length equals 18 residues. From germline, CDR1 is LNHNV and CDR2 YYDKDF (reference sequence). Losses at the gene ends were 0 bases for V and 0 bases for J; bases not matched to a gene: 3. The CDR3: CATSRDWDRVSGANVLTF. For the CDR3, the DNA is TGTGCCACCAGCAGAGATTGGGACAGGGTCTCTGGGGCCAACGTCCTGACTTTC. Complete variable domain (other parts from reference TRBV15 and TRBJ2-6): DAMVIQNPRYQVTQFGKPVTLSCSQTLNHNVMYWYQQKSSQAPKLLFHYYDKDFNNEADTPDNFQSRRPNTSFCFLDIRSPGLGDTAMYLCATSRDWDRVSGANVLTFGAGSRLTVL.

This clonotype was observed many times. A read error may produce the germline difference seen at one junction end. J is TRBJ2-2 and V is TRBV12-3 or TRBV12-4, with 7 bases that match TRBD2. The length of the CDR3 is 14 residues. The DNA for the CDR3 is TGCGCCAGCAGCCCGACTAGCAGCACCGGGGAGCTGTTTTTT. Translated: CASSPTSSTGELFF.

The chain recombines TRBV5-3 with TRBJ2-1, with unresolved D. TRBV5-3 has ORF status, its function being uncertain. The CDR3 length is 13 residues. The ends were cut back, 5 bases at V and 3 bases at J, with 9 bases in the middle. The CDR3 DNA follows: TGTGCCAGAAGGGGCCCTGGCTACAATGAGCAGTTCTTC. Encoded protein: CARRGPGYNEQFF.

This clonotype was observed at least ten times. This chain joins TRBV20-1 and TRBJ2-3, with 11 bases lining up with TRBD2. The germline V gene encodes CDR1 DFQATT and CDR2 SNEGSKA (reference sequence). Unmatched junction bases numbered 11, after V lost 0 bases and J lost 6 bases. The CDR3 runs 17 residues. In DNA, the CDR3 is TGCAGTGCTAGAGATCGAAAGACTAGCGGGGTTGAGGATACGCAGTATTTT. This sequence encodes CSARDRKTSGVEDTQYF.

This clonotype appeared many times. The chain couples TRBV29-1 to TRBJ2-7; 7 nucleotides match TRBD1. This CDR3 spans 14 amino acids. Germline CDR1 and CDR2: SQVTM and ANQGSEA. Trimming took 6 bases from V and 7 from J; bases not matched to a gene: 15. In DNA, the CDR3 is TGCAGCGTCGAGAGGACAGGCCGCTTTGGGGAGCAGTACTTC. It codes for CSVERTGRFGEQYF.

This clonotype has at least ten counts. CDR3 nucleotides: TGTGCCAGCAGTTTCGATAGTTGGACTAGCGGTCCCGGGGAGCTGTTTTTT. This sequence encodes CASSFDSWTSGPGELFF. The V and J genes are TRBV27 and TRBJ2-2, with 10 bases that match TRBD2. The length of the CDR3 is 17 residues. Trimming took 3 bases from V and 6 from J; bases not matched to a gene: 10. Germline V gives CDR1 MNHEY, CDR2 SMNVEV (reference sequence).

A note on this clonotype: Possible read error: a much larger clone is one base away. V usage is TRBV20-1 and J usage is TRBJ1-5; 8 bases fit TRBD1. From germline, CDR1 is DFQATT and CDR2 SNEGSKA (reference sequence). CDR3 size: 15 residues. Germline trimming cut 4 bases from V and 3 bases from J; bases unmatched to any gene: 8. This chain's CDR3 is CSANQGAYNNQPQHF. CDR3 bases: TGCAGTGCTAACCAGGGGGCTTATAACAATCAGCCCCAGCATTTT.

V and J are TRBV5-6 and TRBJ2-1; D perhaps matches TRBD2 (6 bases). CDR1 is SGHDT, CDR2 YYEEEE, per germline. This CDR3 comprises 15 residues. V was trimmed by 1 base and J by 2 bases, leaving 10 bases between them. CDR3 nucleotides: TGTGCCAGCAGCTTGTCCAGGAGGGCCTACAATGAGCAGTTCTTC. It is translated as CASSLSRRAYNEQFF.

This clonotype has a single count. The chain carries TRBV18 and TRBJ2-1, with D possibly matching TRBD2 (5 bases). This CDR3 region has 14 residues. Trimming stripped 6 bases from V and 7 bases from J, with 16 bases between. Germline V gene sequence: CDR1 KGHSH, CDR2 LQKENI. The CDR3 loop is CASSFLALGNEQFF. The CDR3 DNA is TGTGCCAGCTCCTTTTTAGCGTTAGGGAATGAGCAGTTCTTC.

This clonotype was seen at least ten times. The chain is built from TRBV5-1 and TRBJ2-3; 14 bases are shared with TRBD2. With 0 bases clipped from V and 6 bases from J, the junction kept 6 bases outside the gene matches. This CDR3 has 17 amino acids. Germline V gives CDR1 SGHRS, CDR2 YFSETQ. In DNA, the CDR3 is TGCGCCAGCAGCTTGGAGACTAGCGGGAGGGCTGGTGATACGCAGTATTTT. It translates to CASSLETSGRAGDTQYF.

This clonotype has more than one count but fewer than ten. This chain uses TRBV6-5 with TRBJ2-7; TRBD1 is a possible D gene (6 bases). The CDR3 consists of 12 residues. From germline, CDR1 is MNHEY and CDR2 SVGAGI. The V and J ends lost 4 bases and 7 bases respectively, with 11 bases between them. CDR3 amino acids: CASSSTGGEQYF. The CDR3 DNA sequence: TGTGCCAGCAGTTCGACAGGTGGGGAGCAGTACTTC.

Concerning this clonotype: It may be a read error: a sequence one base away is much more abundant. CDR3 protein: CASSFNPGQGPYELYF. CDR3 bases: TGTGCCAGCAGCTTTAATCCGGGACAGGGTCCCTACGAGCTGTACTTC. The rearrangement joins TRBV7-6 to TRBJ2-7; 9 nucleotides align to TRBD1. This CDR3 contains 16 residues. CDR1 is SGHVS and CDR2 is FNYEAQ in the germline V gene.

This clonotype was recorded many times. The genes are TRBV5-5 and TRBJ1-4; no firm D call. Germline-derived CDR1 and CDR2 are SGHKS and YYEKEE (reference sequence). The CDR3 totals 14 residues. V was pared by 4 bases and J by 5 bases, with 12 bases between. CDR3 sequence: CASSLPERNEKLFF. As DNA, the CDR3 is TGTGCCAGCAGCCTCCCGGAACGAAATGAAAAACTGTTTTTT.